Sequencing of this T cell receptor (beta chain) was carried out in a study of blood T cell repertoires in COVID-19. For the study at large: T cells, B-cell-depleted T cells, or PBMCs supplied cDNA or gDNA.

V was clipped by 0 bases and J by 11 bases, with 11 bases between them. The germline CDR1 and CDR2 sequences are SGDLS and YYNGEE. CDR3 size: 12 residues. Using immunoSEQ multiplex PCR, the repertoire was profiled, and TCRdb retains in-frame clones only, with some absent. Of about 150,000 clones listed, approximately 73% are singletons. The chain links TRBV9 to TRBJ1-1, with D possibly being TRBD1 (5 bases). The sequence was obtained from a woman aged 80 or over with acute or convalescent COVID-19. The specimen sequenced was peripheral blood. The CDR3 here is CASSVAGGVAFF. The DNA of the CDR3 is TGTGCCAGCAGCGTAGCTGGGGGGGTGGCTTTCTTT.